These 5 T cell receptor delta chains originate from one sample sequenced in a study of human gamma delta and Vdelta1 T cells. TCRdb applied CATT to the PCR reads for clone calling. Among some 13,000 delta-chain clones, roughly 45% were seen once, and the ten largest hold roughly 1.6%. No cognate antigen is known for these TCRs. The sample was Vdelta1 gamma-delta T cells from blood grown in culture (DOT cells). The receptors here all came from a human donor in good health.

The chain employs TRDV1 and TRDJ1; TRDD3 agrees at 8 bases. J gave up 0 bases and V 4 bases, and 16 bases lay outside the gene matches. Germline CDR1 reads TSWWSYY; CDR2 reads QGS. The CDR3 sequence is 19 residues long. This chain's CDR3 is CALGVSYPSLGGYTDKLIF. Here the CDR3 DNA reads TGTGCTCTTGGGGTCTCCTACCCATCACTGGGGGGCTACACCGATAAACTCATCTTT.

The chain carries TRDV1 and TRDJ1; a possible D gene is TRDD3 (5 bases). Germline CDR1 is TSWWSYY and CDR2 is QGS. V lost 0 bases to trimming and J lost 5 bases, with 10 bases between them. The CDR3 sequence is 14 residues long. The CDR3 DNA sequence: TGTGCTCTTGGGGAACTCGCCGGGGGTGATAAACTCATCTTT. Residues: CALGELAGGDKLIF.

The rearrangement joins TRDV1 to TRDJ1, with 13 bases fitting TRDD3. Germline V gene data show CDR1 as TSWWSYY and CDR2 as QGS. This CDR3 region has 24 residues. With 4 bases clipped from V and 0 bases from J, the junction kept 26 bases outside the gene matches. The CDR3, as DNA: TGTGCTCTTGGGGGAAAAGGAGTTCTTCCTAACTGGGGGATACGAGTGGGGTACACCGATAAACTCATCTTT. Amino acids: CALGGKGVLPNWGIRVGYTDKLIF.

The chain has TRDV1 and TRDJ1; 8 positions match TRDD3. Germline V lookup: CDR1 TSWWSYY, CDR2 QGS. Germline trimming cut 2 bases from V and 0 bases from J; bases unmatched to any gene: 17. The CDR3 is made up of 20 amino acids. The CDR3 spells CALGEIGPPALGDNTDKLIF. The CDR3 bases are TGTGCTCTTGGGGAAATTGGTCCCCCTGCCCTGGGGGACAACACCGATAAACTCATCTTT.

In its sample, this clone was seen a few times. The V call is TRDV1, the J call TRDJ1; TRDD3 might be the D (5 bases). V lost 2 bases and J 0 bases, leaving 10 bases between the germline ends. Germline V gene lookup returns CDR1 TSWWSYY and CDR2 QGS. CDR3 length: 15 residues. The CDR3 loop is CALGENGDYTDKLIF. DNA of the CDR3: TGTGCTCTTGGGGAAAACGGGGACTACACCGATAAACTCATCTTT.